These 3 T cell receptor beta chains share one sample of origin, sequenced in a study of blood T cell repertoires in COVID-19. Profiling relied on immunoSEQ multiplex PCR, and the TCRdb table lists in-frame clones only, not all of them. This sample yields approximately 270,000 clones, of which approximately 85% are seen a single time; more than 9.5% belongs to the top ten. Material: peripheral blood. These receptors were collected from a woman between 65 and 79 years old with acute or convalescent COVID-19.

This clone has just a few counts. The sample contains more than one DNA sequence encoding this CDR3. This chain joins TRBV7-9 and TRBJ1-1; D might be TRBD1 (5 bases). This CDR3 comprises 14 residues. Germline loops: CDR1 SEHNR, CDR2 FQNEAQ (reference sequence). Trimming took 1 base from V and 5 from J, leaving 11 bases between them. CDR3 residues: CASSLVQGGTEAFF. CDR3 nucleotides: TGTGCCAGCAGCTTAGTTCAGGGAGGAACTGAAGCTTTCTTT. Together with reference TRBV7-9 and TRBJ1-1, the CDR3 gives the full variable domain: DTGVSQNPRHKITKRGQNVTFRCDPISEHNRLYWYRQTLGQGPEFLTYFQNEAQLEKSRLLSDRFSAERPKGSFSTLEIQRTEQGDSAMYLCASSLVQGGTEAFFGQGTRLTVV.

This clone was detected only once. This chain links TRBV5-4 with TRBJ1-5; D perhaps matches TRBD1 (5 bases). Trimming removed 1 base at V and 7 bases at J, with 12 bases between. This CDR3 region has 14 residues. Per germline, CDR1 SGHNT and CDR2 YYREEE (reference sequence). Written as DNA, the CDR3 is TGTGCCAGCAGCTTGCAGGGAAAAGAACAGCCCCAGCATTTT. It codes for CASSLQGKEQPQHF.

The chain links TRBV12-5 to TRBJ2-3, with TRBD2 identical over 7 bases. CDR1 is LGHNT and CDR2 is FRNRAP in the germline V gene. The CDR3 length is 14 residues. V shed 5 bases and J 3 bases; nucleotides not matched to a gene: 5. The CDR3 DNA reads TGTGCTAGTGGTCCTGACGGGGGGACAGATACGCAGTATTTT. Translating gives CASGPDGGTDTQYF.